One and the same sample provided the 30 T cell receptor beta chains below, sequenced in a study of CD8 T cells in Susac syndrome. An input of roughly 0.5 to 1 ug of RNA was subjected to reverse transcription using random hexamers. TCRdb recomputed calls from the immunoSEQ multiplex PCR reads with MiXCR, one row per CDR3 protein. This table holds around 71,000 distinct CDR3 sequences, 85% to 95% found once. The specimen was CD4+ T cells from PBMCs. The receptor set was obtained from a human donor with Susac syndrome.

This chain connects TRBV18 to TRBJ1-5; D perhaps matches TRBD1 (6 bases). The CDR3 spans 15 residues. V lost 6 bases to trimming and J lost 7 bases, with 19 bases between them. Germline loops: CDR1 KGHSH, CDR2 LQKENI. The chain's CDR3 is CASSSQTGTGQPQHF. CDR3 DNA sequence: TGTGCCAGCTCCTCCCAGACAGGAACCGGGCAGCCCCAGCATTTT.

As DNA, the CDR3 is TGTGCCACCAGTGATTTGCCTAGATCAGATACGCAGTATTTT. Translated: CATSDLPRSDTQYF. The J gene is TRBJ2-3, the V gene TRBV24-1; unclear D gene. This CDR3 spans 14 amino acids. The V gene lost 0 bases and the J gene lost 4 bases, with 7 bases spanning the gap. In germline, CDR1 is KGHDR, CDR2 SFDVKD.

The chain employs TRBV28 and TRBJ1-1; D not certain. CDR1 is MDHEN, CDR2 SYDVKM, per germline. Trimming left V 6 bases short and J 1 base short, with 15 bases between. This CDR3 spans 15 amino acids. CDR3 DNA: TGTGCCAGCAGCCCGATGAGGAATGGGAACACTGAAGCTTTCTTT. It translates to CASSPMRNGNTEAFF.

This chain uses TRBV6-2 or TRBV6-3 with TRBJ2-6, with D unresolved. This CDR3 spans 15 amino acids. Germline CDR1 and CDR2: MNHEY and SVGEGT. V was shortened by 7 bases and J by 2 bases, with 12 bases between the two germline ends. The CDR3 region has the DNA TGTGCCAGCACCCATACCCGGGCTGGGGCCAACGTCCTGACTTTC. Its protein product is CASTHTRAGANVLTF.

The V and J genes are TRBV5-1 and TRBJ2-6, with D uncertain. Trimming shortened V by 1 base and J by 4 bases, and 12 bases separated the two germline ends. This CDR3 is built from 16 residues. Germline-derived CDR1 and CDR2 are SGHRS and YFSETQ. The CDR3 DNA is TGCGCCAGCAGCTTGACAGCATCGAGAGGGGCCAACGTCCTGACTTTC. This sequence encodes CASSLTASRGANVLTF. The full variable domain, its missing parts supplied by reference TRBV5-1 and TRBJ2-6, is KAGVTQTPRYLIKTRGQQVTLSCSPISGHRSVSWYQQTPGQGLQFLFEYFSETQRNKGNFPGRFSGRQFSNSRSEMNVSTLELGDSALYLCASSLTASRGANVLTFGAGSRLTVL.

The CDR3 is CASSSTTGNYGYTF. The CDR3 DNA reads TGTGCCAGCAGTTCGACTACAGGGAACTATGGCTACACCTTC. The chain joins TRBV28 to TRBJ1-2; a weak D match, TRBD1 (6 bases). Germline V gives CDR1 MDHEN, CDR2 SYDVKM. The CDR3 runs 14 residues. The V end was cut by 4 bases, the J end by 2 bases, with 11 bases between.

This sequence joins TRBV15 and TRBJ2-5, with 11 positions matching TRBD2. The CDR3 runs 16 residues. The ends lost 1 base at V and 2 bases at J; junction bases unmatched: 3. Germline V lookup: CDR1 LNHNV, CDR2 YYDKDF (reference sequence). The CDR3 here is CATSRGASGGQETQYF. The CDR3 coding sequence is TGTGCCACCAGCAGAGGGGCTAGCGGGGGGCAAGAGACCCAGTACTTC.

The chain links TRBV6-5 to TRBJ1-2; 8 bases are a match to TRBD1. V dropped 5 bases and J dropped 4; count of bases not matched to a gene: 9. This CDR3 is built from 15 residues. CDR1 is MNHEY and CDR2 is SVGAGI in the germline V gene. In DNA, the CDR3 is TGTGCCAGCAGTCACCGACAGGGGAGAGGCTATGGCTACACCTTC. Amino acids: CASSHRQGRGYGYTF.

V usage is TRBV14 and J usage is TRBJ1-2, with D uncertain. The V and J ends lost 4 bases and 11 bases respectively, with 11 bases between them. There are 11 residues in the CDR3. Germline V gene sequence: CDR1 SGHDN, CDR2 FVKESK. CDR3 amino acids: CASSLDGTYTF. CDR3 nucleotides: TGTGCCAGCAGCCTGGACGGAACTTACACCTTC.

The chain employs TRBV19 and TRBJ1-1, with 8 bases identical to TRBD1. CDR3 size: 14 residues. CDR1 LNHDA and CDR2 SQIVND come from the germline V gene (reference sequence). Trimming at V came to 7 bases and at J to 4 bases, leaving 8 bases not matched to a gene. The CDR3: CASTLDRAGTEAFF. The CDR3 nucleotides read TGTGCCAGTACCCTGGACAGGGCGGGCACTGAAGCTTTCTTT. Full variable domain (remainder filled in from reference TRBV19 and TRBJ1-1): DGGITQSPKYLFRKEGQNVTLSCEQNLNHDAMYWYRQDPGQGLRLIYYSQIVNDFQKGDIAEGYSVSREKKESFPLTVTSAQKNPTAFYLCASTLDRAGTEAFFGQGTRLTVV.

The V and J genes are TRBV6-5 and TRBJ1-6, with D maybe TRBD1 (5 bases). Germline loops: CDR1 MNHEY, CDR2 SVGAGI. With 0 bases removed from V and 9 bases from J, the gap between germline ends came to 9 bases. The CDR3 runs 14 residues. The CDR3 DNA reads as TGTGCCAGCAGTTACTCGGACACAGCTTCACCCCTCCACTTT. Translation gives CASSYSDTASPLHF.

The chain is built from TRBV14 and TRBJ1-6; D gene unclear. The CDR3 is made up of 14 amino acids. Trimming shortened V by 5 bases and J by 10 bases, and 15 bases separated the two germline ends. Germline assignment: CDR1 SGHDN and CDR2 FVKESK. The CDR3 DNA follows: TGTGCCAGCAGCTACCGAGGGTTGGTGTCACCCCTCCACTTT. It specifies CASSYRGLVSPLHF.

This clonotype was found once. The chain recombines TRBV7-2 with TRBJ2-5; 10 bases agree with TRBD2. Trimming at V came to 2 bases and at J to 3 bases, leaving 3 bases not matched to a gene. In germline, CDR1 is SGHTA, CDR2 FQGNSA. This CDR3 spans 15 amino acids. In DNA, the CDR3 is TGTGCCAGCAGCTTATCCGGACTAGCGGAAGAGACCCAGTACTTC. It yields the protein CASSLSGLAEETQYF.

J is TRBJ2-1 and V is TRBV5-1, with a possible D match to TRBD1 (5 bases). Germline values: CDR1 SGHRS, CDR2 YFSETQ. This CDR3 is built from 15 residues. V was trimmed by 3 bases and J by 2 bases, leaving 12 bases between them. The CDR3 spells CASSSQEMAYNEQFF. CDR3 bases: TGCGCCAGCAGCTCACAGGAAATGGCCTACAATGAGCAGTTCTTC. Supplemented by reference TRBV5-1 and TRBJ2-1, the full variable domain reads KAGVTQTPRYLIKTRGQQVTLSCSPISGHRSVSWYQQTPGQGLQFLFEYFSETQRNKGNFPGRFSGRQFSNSRSEMNVSTLELGDSALYLCASSSQEMAYNEQFFGPGTRLTVL.

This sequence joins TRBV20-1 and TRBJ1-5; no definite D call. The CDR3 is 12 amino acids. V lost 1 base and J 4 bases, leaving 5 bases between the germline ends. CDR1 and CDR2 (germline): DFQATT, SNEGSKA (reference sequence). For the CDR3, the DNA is TGCAGTGCTAGAGCCTCGAATCAGCCCCAGCATTTT. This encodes CSARASNQPQHF.

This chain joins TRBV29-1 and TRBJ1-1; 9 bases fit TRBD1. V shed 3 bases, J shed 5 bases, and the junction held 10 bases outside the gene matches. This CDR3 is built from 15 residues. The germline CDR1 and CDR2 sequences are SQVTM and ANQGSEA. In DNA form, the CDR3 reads TGCAGCGTTGACCTAGCCGGACAGGGGAAAACTGAAGCTTTCTTT. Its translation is CSVDLAGQGKTEAFF. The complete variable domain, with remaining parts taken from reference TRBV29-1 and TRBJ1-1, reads SAVISQKPSRDICQRGTSLTIQCQVDSQVTMMFWYRQQPGQSLTLIATANQGSEATYESGFVIDKFPISRPNLTFSTLTVSNMSPEDSSIYLCSVDLAGQGKTEAFFGQGTRLTVV.

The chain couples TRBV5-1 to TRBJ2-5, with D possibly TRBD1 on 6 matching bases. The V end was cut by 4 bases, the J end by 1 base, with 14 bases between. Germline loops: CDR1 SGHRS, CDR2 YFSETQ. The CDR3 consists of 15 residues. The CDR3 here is CASSRLTGPQETQYF. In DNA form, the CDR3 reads TGCGCCAGCAGCCGTCTAACAGGGCCCCAAGAGACCCAGTACTTC.

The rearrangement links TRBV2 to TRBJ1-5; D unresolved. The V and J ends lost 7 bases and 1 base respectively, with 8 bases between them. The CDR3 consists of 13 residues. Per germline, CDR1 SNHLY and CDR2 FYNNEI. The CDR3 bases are TGTGCCAGCAAGGTGGAGAGCAATCAGCCCCAGCATTTT. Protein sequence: CASKVESNQPQHF.

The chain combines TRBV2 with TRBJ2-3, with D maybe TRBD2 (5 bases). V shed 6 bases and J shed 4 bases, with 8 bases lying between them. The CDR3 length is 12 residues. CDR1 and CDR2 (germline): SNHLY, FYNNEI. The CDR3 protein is CASRTGADTQYF. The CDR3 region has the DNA TGTGCCAGCAGGACCGGGGCAGATACGCAGTATTTT. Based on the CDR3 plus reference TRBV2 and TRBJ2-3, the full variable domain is EPEVTQTPSHQVTQMGQEVILRCVPISNHLYFYWYRQILGQKVEFLVSFYNNEISEKSEIFDDQFSVERPDGSNFTLKIRSTKLEDSAMYFCASRTGADTQYFGPGTRLTVL.

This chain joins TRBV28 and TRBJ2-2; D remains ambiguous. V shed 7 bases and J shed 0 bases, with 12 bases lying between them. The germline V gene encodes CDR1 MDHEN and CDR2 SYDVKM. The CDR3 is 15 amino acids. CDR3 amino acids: CASKLDPSNTGELFF. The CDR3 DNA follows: TGTGCCAGCAAGTTGGACCCATCGAACACCGGGGAGCTGTTTTTT.

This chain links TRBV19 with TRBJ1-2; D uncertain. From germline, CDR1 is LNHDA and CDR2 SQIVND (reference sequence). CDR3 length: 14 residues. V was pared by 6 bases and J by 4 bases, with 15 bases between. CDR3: CASRRTTTLYGYTF. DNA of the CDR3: TGTGCCAGTAGACGGACGACTACTCTCTATGGCTACACCTTC.

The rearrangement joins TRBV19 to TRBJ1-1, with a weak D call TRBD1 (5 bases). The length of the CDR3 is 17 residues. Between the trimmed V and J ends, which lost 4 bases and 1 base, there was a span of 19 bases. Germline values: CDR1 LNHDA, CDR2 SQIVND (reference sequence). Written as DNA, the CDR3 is TGTGCCAGTAGTAAGGAAGGGGCCCTCACATCGAACACTGAAGCTTTCTTT. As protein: CASSKEGALTSNTEAFF.

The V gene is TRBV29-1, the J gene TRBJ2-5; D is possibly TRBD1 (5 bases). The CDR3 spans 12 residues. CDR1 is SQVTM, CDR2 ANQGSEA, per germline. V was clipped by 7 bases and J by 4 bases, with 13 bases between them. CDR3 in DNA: TGCAGCGCGACAGTTAAGGGAGAGACCCAGTACTTC. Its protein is CSATVKGETQYF.

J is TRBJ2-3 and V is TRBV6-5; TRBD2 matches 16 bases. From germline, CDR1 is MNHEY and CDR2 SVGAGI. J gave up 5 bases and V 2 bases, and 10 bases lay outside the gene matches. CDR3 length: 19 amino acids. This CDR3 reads CASSYPGTSGGAGKDTQYF. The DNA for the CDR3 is TGTGCCAGCAGTTACCCCGGGACTAGCGGGGGGGCGGGTAAAGATACGCAGTATTTT.

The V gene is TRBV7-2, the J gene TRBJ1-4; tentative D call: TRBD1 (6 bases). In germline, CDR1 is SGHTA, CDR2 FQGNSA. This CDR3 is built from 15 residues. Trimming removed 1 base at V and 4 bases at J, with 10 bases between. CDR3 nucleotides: TGTGCCAGCAGCTTAGTTGGAGGGGGTAATGAAAAACTGTTTTTT. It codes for CASSLVGGGNEKLFF.

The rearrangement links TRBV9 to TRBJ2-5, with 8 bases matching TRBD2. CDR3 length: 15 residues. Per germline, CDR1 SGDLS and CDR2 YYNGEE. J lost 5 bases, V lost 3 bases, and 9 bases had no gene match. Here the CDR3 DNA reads TGTGCCAGCAGCGGCGGACTAGCCGGAGGCGAGACCCAGTACTTC. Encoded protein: CASSGGLAGGETQYF.

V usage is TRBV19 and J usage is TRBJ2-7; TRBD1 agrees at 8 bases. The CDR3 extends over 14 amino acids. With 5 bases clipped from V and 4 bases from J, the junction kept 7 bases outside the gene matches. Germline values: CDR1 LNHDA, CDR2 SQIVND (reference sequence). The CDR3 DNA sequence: TGTGCCAGTAGTCCAAGGACAGGGCGATACGAGCAGTACTTC. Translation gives CASSPRTGRYEQYF.

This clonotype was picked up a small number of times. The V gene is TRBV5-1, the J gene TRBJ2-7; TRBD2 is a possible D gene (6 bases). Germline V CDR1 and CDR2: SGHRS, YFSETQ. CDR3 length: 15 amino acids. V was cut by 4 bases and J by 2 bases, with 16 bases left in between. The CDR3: CASSRGEVGAYEQYF. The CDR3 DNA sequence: TGCGCCAGCAGCCGAGGGGAGGTCGGAGCCTACGAGCAGTACTTC.

DNA of the CDR3: TGTGCCATCAGTTCTAGCGGGGACCAAGAGACCCAGTACTTC. This gives the protein CAISSSGDQETQYF. The chain combines TRBV10-3 with TRBJ2-5, with 9 bases identical to TRBD2. This CDR3 is built from 14 residues. V was pared by 5 bases and J by 0 bases, with 1 base of the junction left unmatched. The V gene's germline CDR1 is ENHRY and CDR2 SYGVKD.

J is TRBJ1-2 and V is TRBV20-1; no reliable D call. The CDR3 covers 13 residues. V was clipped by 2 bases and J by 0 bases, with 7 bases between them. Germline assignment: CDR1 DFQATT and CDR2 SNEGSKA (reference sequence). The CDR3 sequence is CSARSSSNYGYTF. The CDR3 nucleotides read TGCAGTGCTAGATCGAGTTCTAACTATGGCTACACCTTC.